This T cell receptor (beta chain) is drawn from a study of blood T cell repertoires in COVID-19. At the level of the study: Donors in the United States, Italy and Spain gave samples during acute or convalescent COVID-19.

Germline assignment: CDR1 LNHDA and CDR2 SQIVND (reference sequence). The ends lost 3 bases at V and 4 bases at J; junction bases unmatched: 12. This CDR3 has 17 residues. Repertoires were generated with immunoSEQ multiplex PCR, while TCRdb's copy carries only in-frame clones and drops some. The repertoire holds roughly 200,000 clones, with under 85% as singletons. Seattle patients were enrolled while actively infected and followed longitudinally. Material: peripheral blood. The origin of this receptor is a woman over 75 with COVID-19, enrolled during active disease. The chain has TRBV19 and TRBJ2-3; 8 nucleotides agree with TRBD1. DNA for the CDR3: TGTGCCAGTAGTATTAGAATAAGGGGACAGGTCCCAGATACGCAGTATTTT. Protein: CASSIRIRGQVPDTQYF.